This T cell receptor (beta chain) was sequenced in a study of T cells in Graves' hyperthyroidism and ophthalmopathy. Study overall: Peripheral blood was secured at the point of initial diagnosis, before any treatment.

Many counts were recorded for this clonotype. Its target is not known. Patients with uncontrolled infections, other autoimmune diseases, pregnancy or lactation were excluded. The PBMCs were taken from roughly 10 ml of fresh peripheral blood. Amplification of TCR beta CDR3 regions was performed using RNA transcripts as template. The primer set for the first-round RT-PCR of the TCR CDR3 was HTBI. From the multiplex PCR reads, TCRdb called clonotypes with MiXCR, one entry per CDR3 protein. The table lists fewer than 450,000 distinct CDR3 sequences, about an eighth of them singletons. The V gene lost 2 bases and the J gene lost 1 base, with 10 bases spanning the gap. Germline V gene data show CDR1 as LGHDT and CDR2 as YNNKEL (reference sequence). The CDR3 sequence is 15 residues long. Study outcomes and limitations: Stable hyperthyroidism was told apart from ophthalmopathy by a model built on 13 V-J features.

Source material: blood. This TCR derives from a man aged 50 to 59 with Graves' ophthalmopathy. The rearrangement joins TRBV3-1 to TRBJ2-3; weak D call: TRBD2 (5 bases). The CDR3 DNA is TGTGCCAGCAGCCAACGTCTAGCAGGCACAGATACGCAGTATTTT. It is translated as CASSQRLAGTDTQYF.